This T cell receptor beta chain was found in a study of cytomegalovirus exposure and HLA in healthy donors. Study observations and caveats: CMV serostatus was the sole immune exposure information available.

PCR employed 60 Vbeta and 13 Jbeta primers. TCRdb's table, derived via immunoSEQ multiplex PCR, lists solely in-frame clones and lacks some. The table records approximately 220,000 clones, over 70% of them present only once. Trimming stripped 5 bases from V and 2 bases from J, with 13 bases between. The CDR3 contains 14 residues. In germline, CDR1 is MNHNS, CDR2 SASEGT. This clone has more than one count but fewer than ten. The antigen remains undetermined. This TCR was recovered from a boy under 10 years old in good health and CMV-seronegative. The chain is built from TRBV6-1 and TRBJ2-7; D is undetermined. Sequenced material: PBMCs. The CDR3 DNA follows: TGTGCCAGCAGTCCTCCAGGATTACCCTACGAGCAGTACTTC. Encoded protein: CASSPPGLPYEQYF.